These 11 T cell receptor beta chains share one sample of origin, sequenced in a study of T cell clones after liver transplantation. The table came from immunoSEQ multiplex PCR; TCRdb's copy has only in-frame clones and leaves some out. This sample has 20,000 to 30,000 clones, with more than 65% found just once. Source: CD4+ T cells from blood, taken before liver transplant. The receptor source for this set is a human donor who received a liver transplant.

The J gene is TRBJ2-3, the V gene TRBV15, with 7 bases aligning to TRBD2. The CDR3 totals 15 residues. Germline CDR1 LNHNV, CDR2 YYDKDF (reference sequence). V lost 2 bases to trimming and J lost 0 bases; unmatched junction nucleotides: 2. This CDR3 reads CATSRSSGSTDTQYF. DNA for the CDR3: TGTGCCACCAGCAGATCTAGCGGCAGCACAGATACGCAGTATTTT.

V and J are TRBV28 and TRBJ1-3, with no clear D. V lost 5 bases and J 4 bases, leaving 18 bases between the germline ends. The CDR3 contains 16 residues. Germline V gene sequence: CDR1 MDHEN, CDR2 SYDVKM. The CDR3: CASSELWTFSGNTIYF. In DNA form, the CDR3 reads TGTGCCAGCAGTGAACTTTGGACGTTTTCAGGAAACACCATATATTTT.

The chain is built from TRBV7-9 and TRBJ2-7, with D maybe TRBD2 (7 bases). CDR3 length: 15 amino acids. The germline gives CDR1 SEHNR, CDR2 FQNEAQ (reference sequence). V lost 5 bases, J lost 2 bases, and 16 bases lay in between. Here the CDR3 reads CASSLGGGKAYEQYF. The CDR3 nucleotides read TGTGCCAGCAGCCTGGGCGGGGGCAAAGCCTACGAGCAGTACTTC. The whole variable domain, remainder taken from reference TRBV7-9 and TRBJ2-7, is DTGVSQNPRHKITKRGQNVTFRCDPISEHNRLYWYRQTLGQGPEFLTYFQNEAQLEKSRLLSDRFSAERPKGSFSTLEIQRTEQGDSAMYLCASSLGGGKAYEQYFGPGTRLTVT.

The gene calls are TRBV13 and TRBJ1-2; D is perhaps TRBD1 (6 bases). This CDR3 contains 14 residues. The V gene lost 5 bases and the J gene lost 0 bases, with 10 bases spanning the gap. Germline values: CDR1 PRHDT, CDR2 FYEKMQ (reference sequence). The CDR3 reads CASSHGQTNYGYTF. The CDR3 DNA sequence: TGTGCCAGCAGCCACGGACAGACTAACTATGGCTACACCTTC.

This clone rates as medium-sized. This chain links TRBV6-5 with TRBJ1-6, with TRBD1 as a possible D gene (5 bases). CDR1 and CDR2 from the germline V gene are MNHEY and SVGAGI. The ends were cut back, 4 bases at V and 0 bases at J, with 10 bases in the middle. This CDR3 has 16 residues. CDR3 in amino acids: CASSLRQSSYNSPLHF. The CDR3 DNA is TGTGCCAGCAGTTTAAGACAGAGCTCCTATAATTCACCCCTCCACTTT.

In its sample, this clone was seen a few times. The J gene is TRBJ2-2, the V gene TRBV7-9; no definite D call. This CDR3 is built from 14 residues. Germline V gene lookup returns CDR1 SEHNR and CDR2 FQNEAQ (reference sequence). Trimming removed 3 bases from V and 2 bases from J, with 7 bases in between. The CDR3 coding sequence is TGTGCCAGCAGCTTTACCGAAAACACCGGGGAGCTGTTTTTT. As protein: CASSFTENTGELFF.

This chain links TRBV14 with TRBJ2-1; weak D call: TRBD1 (5 bases). V was clipped by 0 bases and J by 1 base, with 7 bases between them. This CDR3 has 15 amino acids. The germline CDR1 and CDR2 sequences are SGHDN and FVKESK. CDR3 in DNA: TGTGCCAGCAGCCAAGATCGACAGTCCTACAATGAGCAGTTCTTC. Its translation is CASSQDRQSYNEQFF.

This clone was seen only a few times. CDR3 region: CASSPPRPRIEAFF. The CDR3, as DNA: TGTGCCAGCAGCCCGCCTCGACCCCGGATCGAAGCTTTCTTT. The genes are TRBV7-9 and TRBJ1-1; no clear D gene. Germline assignment: CDR1 SEHNR and CDR2 FQNEAQ (reference sequence). This CDR3 has 14 residues. Trimming cost V 5 bases and J 8 bases, with 18 bases left between them.

The chain is built from TRBV7-9 and TRBJ2-4, with 8 bases that match TRBD1. CDR1 SEHNR and CDR2 FQNEAQ come from the germline V gene (reference sequence). Germline trimming cut 5 bases from V and 6 bases from J; bases unmatched to any gene: 3. The CDR3 is made up of 13 amino acids. Here the CDR3 reads CASSQGAGNIQYF. DNA for the CDR3: TGTGCCAGCAGCCAGGGGGCTGGAAACATTCAGTACTTC.

The V gene is TRBV2, the J gene TRBJ1-4; tentatively, D is TRBD1 (5 bases). Trimming left V 5 bases short and J 6 bases short, with 7 bases between. This CDR3 is built from 12 residues. Germline V lookup: CDR1 SNHLY, CDR2 FYNNEI. This CDR3 is CASSLQDEKLFF. CDR3 nucleotides: TGTGCCAGCAGTTTACAGGATGAAAAACTGTTTTTT.

The chain couples TRBV28 to TRBJ2-7; TRBD2 aligns across 7 bases. The CDR3 loop spans 16 amino acids. V shed 3 bases and J 3 bases; nucleotides not matched to a gene: 11. CDR1 MDHEN and CDR2 SYDVKM come from the germline V gene. The DNA for the CDR3 is TGTGCCAGCAGTTTTTCTTCCGGGGGGAAAATCTACGAGCAGTACTTC. It specifies CASSFSSGGKIYEQYF.